Reported below is one TCR beta chain. The germline V gene has CDR1 SGDLS and CDR2 YYNGEE. With V trimmed by 4 bases and J by 1 base, 9 bases remained unmatched. This CDR3 contains 16 residues. As it was prepared, the TCRbeta library received unique molecular identifiers. TCRdb reprocessed the PCR reads via MiXCR and lists one record per CDR3 protein. The top ten clones hold approximately 1% of a sample with some 640,000 distinct CDR3 sequences, 16% of them seen once. The sample is drawn from a study of T-cell reconstitution after alpha-beta-depleted transplantation in children. The specimen was PBMCs from the stem cell graft donor, collected from the stem cell graft. The TCR was taken from a human donor who donated a stem cell graft to a child with acute myeloid leukemia. This rearrangement joins TRBV9 to TRBJ2-3; 7 bases are shared with TRBD2. The CDR3 loop is CASSSTTGGRTDTQYF. DNA for the CDR3: TGTGCCAGCAGCTCCACGACGGGGGGTCGCACAGATACGCAGTATTTT.